Listed here are 20 T cell receptor beta chains from one sample, sequenced in a study of patients and donors after allogeneic stem cell transplantation. TCRdb redid the calling of the RT-PCR reads with MiXCR, one entry per CDR3 protein. The sample contains around 170,000 distinct CDR3 sequences, about 24% of which appear only once. The material sequenced was blood, either unsorted or a sorted T cell fraction (not recorded which). These receptor sequences come from a human donor who was either an allogeneic HSCT recipient or a stem cell or donor lymphocyte infusion donor (not recorded which). It is not recorded whose cells these are; they may come from a transplant donor.

The gene calls are TRBV4-1 and TRBJ2-7; D is unclear. Per the germline V gene, CDR1 is MGHRA and CDR2 is YSYEKL. There are 15 residues in the CDR3. Trimming shortened V by 4 bases and J by 2 bases, and 15 bases separated the two germline ends. CDR3 amino acids: CASSLTSDGTYEQYF. The CDR3 DNA is TGCGCCAGCAGCCTCACGTCGGACGGAACCTACGAGCAGTACTTC.

This chain uses TRBV19 with TRBJ1-2; possibly TRBD1 for D (5 bases). The length of the CDR3 is 16 residues. The V end lost 9 bases, the J end lost 4 bases, and 24 bases lay between the germline ends. Germline assignment: CDR1 LNHDA and CDR2 SQIVND (reference sequence). CDR3 bases: TGTGCCAGCAGAGGGGTGTGGGTTGAACAAGGCTATGGCTACACCTTC. Residues: CASRGVWVEQGYGYTF.

This chain connects TRBV5-5 to TRBJ1-1; possible D gene TRBD1, 5 bases. Per the germline V gene, CDR1 is SGHKS and CDR2 is YYEKEE (reference sequence). The length of the CDR3 is 14 residues. The V gene lost 1 base and the J gene lost 1 base, with 8 bases spanning the gap. For the CDR3, the DNA is TGTGCCAGCAGCTTGTGGGGCCCGAACACTGAAGCTTTCTTT. This translates into CASSLWGPNTEAFF.

This clonotype was counted only a few times. The chain links TRBV5-1 to TRBJ1-1; D not resolved. The CDR3 length is 14 residues. V lost 3 bases and J 1 base, leaving 10 bases between the germline ends. Germline V gives CDR1 SGHRS, CDR2 YFSETQ. The DNA for the CDR3 is TGCGCCAGCAGCTGGGGAGTCCAGAACACTGAAGCTTTCTTT. This encodes CASSWGVQNTEAFF.

This clonotype was observed a handful of times. The V and J genes are TRBV27 and TRBJ1-1; no clear D. Trimming took 2 bases from V and 0 from J, leaving 4 bases between them. The germline gives CDR1 MNHEY, CDR2 SMNVEV (reference sequence). This CDR3 is built from 13 residues. In DNA, the CDR3 is TGTGCCAGCAGTTTAATAGTGAACACTGAAGCTTTCTTT. Protein product: CASSLIVNTEAFF.

The chain joins TRBV29-1 to TRBJ2-7; 8 nucleotides match TRBD1. The germline V gene encodes CDR1 SQVTM and CDR2 ANQGSEA. The CDR3 contains 13 residues. The J segment lost 3 bases and the V segment lost 4 bases, leaving 5 bases of the junction unmatched. The CDR3 here is CSVAVDRGYEQYF. The CDR3 DNA reads as TGCAGCGTTGCGGTCGACAGGGGCTACGAGCAGTACTTC.

The rearrangement joins TRBV29-1 to TRBJ1-1; no clear D gene. Germline loops: CDR1 SQVTM, CDR2 ANQGSEA. Trimming took off 8 bases at V and 1 base at J, with 17 bases between the two ends. CDR3 length: 14 residues. In DNA, the CDR3 is TGCAGCTCGTACGCCGGAGACACGAACACTGAAGCTTTCTTT. Translation: CSSYAGDTNTEAFF. The full variable domain, rest sourced from reference TRBV29-1 and TRBJ1-1, is SAVISQKPSRDICQRGTSLTIQCQVDSQVTMMFWYRQQPGQSLTLIATANQGSEATYESGFVIDKFPISRPNLTFSTLTVSNMSPEDSSIYLCSSYAGDTNTEAFFGQGTRLTVV.

The chain joins TRBV7-2 to TRBJ1-2; 7 bases agree with TRBD1. The junction had 12 bases not matched to a gene; V was cut back by 5 bases and J by 6 bases. The germline gives CDR1 SGHTA, CDR2 FQGNSA. This CDR3 is built from 15 residues. This chain's CDR3 is CASSQLRDSTHGYTF. In DNA form, the CDR3 reads TGTGCCAGCAGCCAATTGAGGGACAGCACCCATGGCTACACCTTC.

The chain recombines TRBV5-1 with TRBJ1-1; 7 bases agree with TRBD1. Trimming at V came to 2 bases and at J to 0 bases, leaving 7 bases not matched to a gene. The germline V gene encodes CDR1 SGHRS and CDR2 YFSETQ. This CDR3 contains 16 residues. The chain's CDR3 is CASSLPNRGMNTEAFF. DNA of the CDR3: TGCGCCAGCAGCTTACCGAACAGGGGAATGAACACTGAAGCTTTCTTT.

This sequence joins TRBV15 and TRBJ1-1, with TRBD1 as a possible D gene (5 bases). Trimming took 0 bases from V and 4 from J, leaving 12 bases between them. Germline CDR1 LNHNV, CDR2 YYDKDF (reference sequence). The CDR3 is made up of 15 amino acids. The CDR3 protein is CATSRESGWVTEAFF. Written as DNA, the CDR3 is TGTGCCACCAGCAGAGAGTCAGGGTGGGTCACTGAAGCTTTCTTT.

The V gene is TRBV4-1, the J gene TRBJ2-6; D call uncertain. This CDR3 is 18 amino acids long. The ends were cut back, 0 bases at V and 1 base at J, with 13 bases in the middle. Germline CDR1 is MGHRA and CDR2 is YSYEKL. In nucleotides, the CDR3 is TGCGCCAGCAGCCAAGATATACGGCCCAGGTCTGGGGCCAACGTCCTGACTTTC. This sequence encodes CASSQDIRPRSGANVLTF.

This clonotype was seen ten or more times. This chain connects TRBV6-5 to TRBJ1-2; D not resolved. This CDR3 contains 14 residues. V was cut by 9 bases and J by 5 bases, with 19 bases left in between. Germline loops: CDR1 MNHEY, CDR2 SVGAGI. The chain's CDR3 is CASSAVSTVYGYTF. In nucleotides, the CDR3 is TGTGCCAGTTCCGCGGTCAGTACCGTATATGGCTACACCTTC.

This clonotype appeared a few times. The chain recombines TRBV11-2 with TRBJ2-1; possibly TRBD1 for D (6 bases). The CDR3 is made up of 17 amino acids. The V gene's germline CDR1 is SGHAT and CDR2 FQNNGV. The V gene lost 3 bases and the J gene lost 2 bases, with 17 bases spanning the gap. The CDR3 spells CASSLDFRTVAYNEQFF. Here the CDR3 DNA reads TGTGCCAGCAGCTTGGATTTCCGGACAGTCGCCTACAATGAGCAGTTCTTC.

This chain uses TRBV25-1 with TRBJ2-7; possibly TRBD1 for D (6 bases). Trimming took 7 bases from V and 6 from J, leaving 13 bases between them. The length of the CDR3 is 12 residues. In germline, CDR1 is MGHDK, CDR2 SYGVNS. CDR3 loop: CASTDRRAEQYF. CDR3 DNA sequence: TGTGCCAGCACAGACAGGCGGGCCGAGCAGTACTTC.

The chain combines TRBV5-5 with TRBJ1-6, with a tentative D call TRBD1 (5 bases). Germline-derived CDR1 and CDR2 are SGHKS and YYEKEE (reference sequence). V lost 4 bases and J lost 8, with 10 bases in between. The CDR3 has 13 amino acids. For the CDR3, the DNA is TGTGCCAGCAGCCCGCCGGGGGATTCACCCCTCCACTTT. It is translated as CASSPPGDSPLHF.

This clonotype was seen a handful of times. The gene calls are TRBV7-8 and TRBJ2-3; 8 bases align to TRBD1. Germline V gene lookup returns CDR1 SGHVS and CDR2 FQNEAQ. V was pared by 7 bases and J by 0 bases, with 3 bases of the junction left unmatched. The CDR3 is 14 amino acids. The CDR3 DNA reads TGTGCCAGCAACCGACAGGGGAGCACAGATACGCAGTATTTT. Amino acids: CASNRQGSTDTQYF.

This clonotype was observed a few times. The rearrangement uses TRBV20-1 and TRBJ2-2; D remains unclear. Germline V lookup: CDR1 DFQATT, CDR2 SNEGSKA (reference sequence). CDR3 length: 13 amino acids. V dropped 0 bases and J dropped 1 base, with 3 bases sitting between them. Written as DNA, the CDR3 is TGCAGTGCTAGAGAGGTGAACACCGGGGAGCTGTTTTTT. Translated: CSAREVNTGELFF.

This clonotype was observed many times. The chain couples TRBV12-3 or TRBV12-4 to TRBJ1-1, with D possibly matching TRBD1 (5 bases). The CDR3 length is 13 residues. V was shortened by 3 bases and J by 4 bases, with 9 bases between the two germline ends. The CDR3 DNA reads TGTGCCAGCAGTTTGCCCGGGGGCACTGAAGCTTTCTTT. This sequence encodes CASSLPGGTEAFF.

Note on this clonotype: A single base separates this from a much larger clone, so it may be a read error. The V and J genes are TRBV18 and TRBJ1-2, with unresolved D. Germline CDR1 KGHSH, CDR2 LQKENI. The CDR3 has 13 amino acids. V lost 1 base and J lost 6, with 9 bases in between. The CDR3 protein is CASSPHRGDGYTF. The CDR3 region has the DNA TGTGCCAGCTCACCACATCGGGGAGATGGCTACACCTTC.

This clonotype was observed a handful of times. V and J are TRBV29-1 and TRBJ1-5; D may be TRBD1 (5 bases). This CDR3 is built from 15 residues. Trimming cost V 5 bases and J 2 bases, with 16 bases left between them. Germline values: CDR1 SQVTM, CDR2 ANQGSEA. CDR3 region: CSVSLSGLGNQPQHF. The CDR3 DNA reads as TGCAGCGTTTCTTTGTCGGGGCTCGGCAATCAGCCCCAGCATTTT.